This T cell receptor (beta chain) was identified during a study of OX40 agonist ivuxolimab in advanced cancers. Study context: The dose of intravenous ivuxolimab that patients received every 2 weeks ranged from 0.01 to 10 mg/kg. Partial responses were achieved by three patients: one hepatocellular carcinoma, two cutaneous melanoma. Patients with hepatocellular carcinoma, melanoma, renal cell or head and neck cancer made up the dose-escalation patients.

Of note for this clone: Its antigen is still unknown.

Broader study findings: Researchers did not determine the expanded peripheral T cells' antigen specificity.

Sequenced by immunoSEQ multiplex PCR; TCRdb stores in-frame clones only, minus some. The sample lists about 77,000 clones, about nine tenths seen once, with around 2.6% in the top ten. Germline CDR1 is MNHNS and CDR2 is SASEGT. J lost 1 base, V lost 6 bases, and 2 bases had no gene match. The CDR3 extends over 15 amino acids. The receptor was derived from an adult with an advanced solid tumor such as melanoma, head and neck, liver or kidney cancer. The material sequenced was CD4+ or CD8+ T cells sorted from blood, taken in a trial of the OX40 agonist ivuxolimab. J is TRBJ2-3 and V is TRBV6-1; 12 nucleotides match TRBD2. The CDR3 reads CASRRLAGGTDTQYF. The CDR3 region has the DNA TGTGCCAGCAGAAGACTAGCGGGAGGCACAGATACGCAGTATTTT.